This T cell receptor (beta chain) was recorded in a study of T-cell memory formation after mild COVID-19. Study as a whole: TCR clusters showed largely donor specificity. Study-level points and caveats: Second-wave clones that peaked on day 37 lacked confirmed SARS-CoV-2 specificity.

TCRdb ran MiXCR on the 5' RACE reads and lists one entry per CDR3 protein. The table shows around 300,000 distinct CDR3 sequences, with approximately 15% occurring only once. Concerning this clonotype itself: As yet, its antigen is unknown.

The TCR comes from a man aged 18 to 30 who had mild COVID-19 (a few samples of this study predate the infection). Cell type and time point are not known. Sequenced input: PBMCs or a T cell subset sorted from them (not recorded which).

For the CDR3, the DNA is TGTGCCAGCAGTTTAGTTCCTAGCGGATACCAAGAGACCCAGTACTTC. Translating gives CASSLVPSGYQETQYF. The chain links TRBV12-3 or TRBV12-4 to TRBJ2-5; 7 bases align to TRBD2. After removal of 1 base from V and 0 bases from J, the junction contained 5 bases not matched to a gene. The CDR3 loop spans 16 amino acids.